This T cell receptor beta chain was retrieved from a study of T cells in Graves' hyperthyroidism and ophthalmopathy. Study-wide points: Most clonotypes expanded in the thyroid (above 0.001) were also present in blood. Stable hyperthyroidism was told apart from ophthalmopathy by a model built on 13 V-J features.

Amplified TCR beta CDR3 regions came from RNA transcripts. Initially, a first-round RT-PCR of the TCR CDR3 employed the HTBI primer set. TCRdb recomputed calls from the multiplex PCR reads with MiXCR, one row per CDR3 protein. Here the sample spans under 350,000 distinct CDR3 sequences, about 17% being singletons. This clonotype has at least ten counts. Its antigen is currently unknown. The CDR3 covers 16 residues. V was clipped by 5 bases and J by 6 bases; unmatched bases: 9. Clinical symptoms, serum thyroxine and TRAb, thyroid ultrasound and orbital computed tomography were used for the diagnoses. Isolation of PBMCs was performed on around 9.4 ml fresh peripheral blood.

This receptor was identified in a woman aged 55-70 years with Graves' ophthalmopathy. Sequencing used blood. V is TRBV12-3 or TRBV12-4 and J is TRBJ2-1, with 11 bases lining up with TRBD2. CDR3 nucleotide sequence: TGTGCCAGCAGTATTGGTAATAGCGGGGGGGCCAATGAGCAGTTCTTC. This translates into CASSIGNSGGANEQFF.